The clone carrying this TCR beta chain was counted a few times. Individuals aged roughly 18 to 95 years were recruited from fewer than 30 US areas. Cohorts were based on clinical histories the participants reported. Assay: immunoSEQ multiplex PCR; the TCRdb copy retains only in-frame clones and omits some. The sample has approximately 260,000 clones; roughly 84% are singletons. This sample was included in a study of blood T cell repertoires in COVID-19. Looking at the study overall: Samples taken during acute and convalescent COVID-19 were collected in the United States, Italy and Spain. T cells, B-cell-depleted T cells, or PBMCs supplied cDNA or gDNA.

CDR3 length: 13 residues. Trimming pared 5 bases from V and 4 bases from J, leaving 10 bases between. The germline CDR1 and CDR2 sequences are SGDLS and YYNGEE. The chain couples TRBV9 to TRBJ1-3; D is uncertain. Sequencing was done on a sample of PBMCs or T cells enriched from blood (not recorded which). The sequence derives from a woman aged 45-65 years who had been exposed to COVID-19. CDR3 sequence: CASRASGGNTIYF. The CDR3 bases are TGTGCCAGCAGAGCCAGCGGGGGAAACACCATATATTTT.